The 12 T cell receptor beta chains below all came from one sample that was sequenced in a study of cytomegalovirus exposure and HLA in healthy donors listed by TCRdb under 2017. Libraries came from the immunoSEQ multiplex PCR assay. A mixture of 60 forward primers for TCR Vbeta segments and 13 reverse primers for TCR Jbeta segments was used in the multiplex PCR. The table comes from immuneACCESS by way of TCRdb, which keeps in-frame sequences with V and J called. Part of the clones is missing from these tables; in studies checked, under half for an unresolved V gene and the rest for unknown reasons. This sample is represented by 150,000 to 200,000 clones; 70% to 80% of them were singletons. Roughly 2.3% of the sample is in the top ten clones. The sequenced sample consisted of PBMCs. The source is a man in his sixties in good health and CMV-seronegative.

The V and J genes are TRBV4-2 and TRBJ1-3; 7 nucleotides line up with TRBD1. V dropped 4 bases and J dropped 3; count of bases not matched to a gene: 3. From germline, CDR1 is LGHNA and CDR2 YNFKEQ. The CDR3 is 14 amino acids. CDR3 nucleotides: TGTGCCAGCAGCCCCGGGACAGTTGGAAACACCATATATTTT. This gives the protein CASSPGTVGNTIYF.

V gene TRBV29-1 combines with J gene TRBJ1-1, with 7 bases that match TRBD1. CDR1 and CDR2 (germline): SQVTM, ANQGSEA. The ends lost 4 bases at V and 7 bases at J; junction bases unmatched: 9. The CDR3 loop spans 13 amino acids. The DNA for the CDR3 is TGCAGCGTTGGAAAGACAGGGTCCGGTGAAGCTTTCTTT. It yields the protein CSVGKTGSGEAFF.

The V call is TRBV19, the J call TRBJ1-2; the D is unclear. The CDR3 consists of 15 residues. V lost 1 base to trimming and J lost 0 bases, with 9 bases between them. Germline V lookup: CDR1 LNHDA, CDR2 SQIVND (reference sequence). The CDR3 spells CASSIGPLANYGYTF. In DNA form, the CDR3 reads TGTGCCAGTAGTATAGGGCCACTAGCTAACTATGGCTACACCTTC.

The chain uses TRBV10-3 and TRBJ1-5; D is perhaps TRBD1 (5 bases). Germline CDR1 reads ENHRY; CDR2 reads SYGVKD. With 0 bases removed from V and 2 bases from J, the gap between germline ends came to 14 bases. The CDR3 runs to 17 residues. Here the CDR3 DNA reads TGTGCCATCAGTGAGTCAGGGGCCCCTTTTGGCAATCAGCCCCAGCATTTT. Its translation: CAISESGAPFGNQPQHF.

The chain links TRBV6-6 to TRBJ2-5; D might be TRBD2 (6 bases). The CDR3 covers 16 residues. V shed 6 bases and J shed 4 bases, with 21 bases lying between them. Germline CDR1 and CDR2: MNHNY and SVGAGI (reference sequence). The DNA of the CDR3 is TGTGCCAGCAGGGGACTCAACATAGTGGGCAGAGAGACCCAGTACTTC. Its protein is CASRGLNIVGRETQYF.

The gene calls are TRBV10-3 and TRBJ2-7, with 10 nucleotides matching TRBD1. CDR1 and CDR2 (germline): ENHRY, SYGVKD. V dropped 4 bases and J dropped 3; count of bases not matched to a gene: 3. The CDR3 totals 14 residues. The CDR3 is CAISGGTGDYEQYF. The DNA for the CDR3 is TGTGCCATCAGTGGCGGGACAGGGGACTACGAGCAGTACTTC.

Remarks on this clone: A junction end diverges from the germline sequence, so it may reflect a read error. The chain has TRBV2 and TRBJ1-3; D is possibly TRBD1 (5 bases). This CDR3 spans 15 amino acids. The germline CDR1 and CDR2 sequences are SNHLY and FYNNEI. The CDR3 DNA reads TGTGCCAGCAGTGCGGACATGGCCTCTAGAAACACCATATATTTT. Translated, it gives CASSADMASRNTIYF.

This clone was found a few times. The chain uses TRBV2 and TRBJ2-1; 9 nucleotides align to TRBD1. The CDR3 is made up of 13 amino acids. The V gene end was trimmed by 3 bases and the J gene end by 9 bases; junction bases not matched to a gene: 3. The germline V gene has CDR1 SNHLY and CDR2 FYNNEI. The CDR3 region is CASSDNRGREQFF. DNA for the CDR3: TGTGCCAGCAGTGATAACAGGGGGCGTGAGCAGTTCTTC.

This chain links TRBV9 with TRBJ1-1, with D possibly TRBD1 on 5 matching bases. CDR3 length: 18 residues. Trimming took off 0 bases at V and 4 bases at J, with 22 bases between the two ends. The germline gives CDR1 SGDLS, CDR2 YYNGEE. The DNA for the CDR3 is TGTGCCAGCAGCGTAGCTGAGCAGTTGGGGGGGATAAGCACTGAAGCTTTCTTT. Translated, it gives CASSVAEQLGGISTEAFF.

V usage is TRBV19 and J usage is TRBJ1-2; D unresolved. The length of the CDR3 is 14 residues. Trimming stripped 2 bases from V and 4 bases from J, with 11 bases between. CDR1 and CDR2 (germline): LNHDA, SQIVND (reference sequence). CDR3 nucleotides: TGTGCCAGTAGTATATCGGGTAGTACCTATGGCTACACCTTC. Translating gives CASSISGSTYGYTF.

A few counts support this clone. V gene TRBV27 combines with J gene TRBJ1-2, with D maybe TRBD1 (5 bases). The germline gives CDR1 MNHEY, CDR2 SMNVEV (reference sequence). Between the trimmed V and J ends, which lost 5 bases and 4 bases, there was a span of 14 bases. CDR3 length: 14 residues. The CDR3 DNA follows: TGTGCCAGCAGTCCCCCAGGGTTCTTCTATGGCTACACCTTC. Translation: CASSPPGFFYGYTF.

J is TRBJ2-5 and V is TRBV21-1; the table assigns TRBD1, which was not confirmed against the DNA. TRBV21-1 is assigned pseudogene status. The length of the CDR3 is 16 residues. The CDR3 coding sequence is TGTGCCAGCAGCAAGTGGGGACACCCGCCAACGGAGACCCAGTACTTC. As protein: CASSKWGHPPTETQYF.